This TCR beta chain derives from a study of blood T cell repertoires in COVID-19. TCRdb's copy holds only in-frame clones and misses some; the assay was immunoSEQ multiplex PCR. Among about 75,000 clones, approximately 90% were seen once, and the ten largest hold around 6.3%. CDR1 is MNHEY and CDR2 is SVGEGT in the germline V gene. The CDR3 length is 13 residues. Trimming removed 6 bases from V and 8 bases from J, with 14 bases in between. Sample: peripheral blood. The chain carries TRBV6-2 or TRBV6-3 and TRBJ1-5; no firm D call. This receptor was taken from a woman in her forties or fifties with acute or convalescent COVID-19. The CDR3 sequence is CASSPPGLKPQHF. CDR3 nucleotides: TGTGCCAGCAGCCCACCTGGCTTGAAGCCCCAGCATTTT.